These T cell receptor beta chains were read from a single sample in a study of blood T cell repertoires in COVID-19. Only in-frame clones appear in the TCRdb table, and some are missing; sequencing was by immunoSEQ multiplex PCR. Among under 50,000 clones, roughly 85% were seen once, and the ten largest hold 8% to 10%. The sample was peripheral blood. The origin of the receptors is a human donor in a cohort sampled during active COVID-19. Both conserved end residues are part of each CDR3. The D gene is left open where the match is weak. Clone size appears in some rows only: once, few, many, or a class for an expanded clone.

j_gene,abundance,d_gene,v_gene,CDR3aa,CDR3nt
TRBJ2-1,once,TRBD1,TRBV27,CASSNEGARYNEQFF,TGTGCCAGCAGTAACGAGGGGGCGCGTTACAATGAGCAGTTCTTC
TRBJ2-1,-,TRBD1,TRBV7-8,CASSWPGQGLSHEQFF,TGTGCCAGCAGCTGGCCGGGACAGGGACTCTCCCATGAGCAGTTCTTC
TRBJ1-4,once,TRBD1,TRBV9,CASSPRTGSNEKLFF,TGTGCCAGCAGCCCACGGACAGGTTCAAATGAAAAACTGTTTTTT
TRBJ1-2,once,-,TRBV5-4,CASSLEWASYGYTF,TGTGCCAGCAGCTTGGAGTGGGCGAGCTATGGCTACACCTTC
TRBJ2-7,-,-,TRBV7-2,CASSLGPGAGEQYF,TGTGCCAGCAGCTTGGGGCCGGGCGCAGGCGAGCAGTACTTC
TRBJ1-1,-,-,TRBV29-1,CSVEEAGRWTEAFF,TGCAGCGTTGAAGAGGCGGGCAGGTGGACTGAAGCTTTCTTT
TRBJ2-7,-,TRBD2,TRBV4-2,CASRRPGGEQYF,TGTGCCAGCAGGAGGCCCGGGGGGGAGCAGTACTTC
TRBJ1-2,-,TRBD1,TRBV2,CASRDGTGYGYTF,TGTGCCAGCAGGGACGGGACAGGCTATGGCTACACCTTC
TRBJ2-5,-,-,TRBV5-1,CASSLVHSQETQYF,TGCGCCAGCAGCTTGGTTCACAGCCAAGAGACCCAGTACTTC
TRBJ2-7,few,TRBD2,TRBV6-4,CASRGLAGDEQYF,TGTGCCAGCAGGGGACTAGCGGGAGACGAGCAGTACTTC
TRBJ2-3,-,TRBD2,TRBV6-5,CASSYQLAGGDTQYF,TGTGCCAGCAGTTACCAACTAGCGGGAGGGGATACGCAGTATTTT
TRBJ1-4,-,TRBD1,TRBV19,CASSIGQGWNEKLFF,TGTGCCAGTAGTATCGGACAGGGGTGGAATGAAAAACTGTTTTTT
TRBJ2-1,-,TRBD1,TRBV7-2,CASSYGQATNEQFF,TGTGCCAGCAGCTACGGACAGGCGACCAATGAGCAGTTCTTC
TRBJ2-7,-,-,TRBV9,CASSVAAGLTHEQYF,TGTGCCAGCAGCGTAGCGGCAGGGCTTACCCACGAGCAGTACTTC
TRBJ1-2,once,-,TRBV9,CASSVTGNYGYTF,TGTGCCAGCAGCGTAACAGGGAACTATGGCTACACCTTC
TRBJ1-6,-,-,TRBV6-5,CASSYAGAYSPLHF,TGTGCCAGCAGTTACGCGGGGGCGTATTCACCCCTCCACTTT
TRBJ1-1,-,-,TRBV5-5,CASSLAPSSPPEAFF,TGTGCCAGCAGCTTGGCCCCCTCGTCCCCTCCTGAAGCTTTCTTT
TRBJ2-1,-,TRBD2,TRBV11-2,CASSSILAGVVDEQFF,TGTGCCAGCAGCTCGATACTAGCGGGAGTAGTAGATGAGCAGTTCTTC
TRBJ2-5,-,-,TRBV3-1/TRBV3-2,CASSQASGQETQYF,TGTGCCAGCAGCCAAGCGAGCGGCCAAGAGACCCAGTACTTC
TRBJ1-1,-,-,TRBV5-6,CASSFFFQILSGNTEAFF,TGTGCCAGCAGCTTCTTTTTCCAGATACTATCGGGGAACACTGAAGCTTTCTTT
TRBJ2-3,-,-,TRBV9,CASSSSTDTQYF,TGTGCCAGCAGCTCGAGCACAGATACGCAGTATTTT
TRBJ1-4,-,TRBD1,TRBV5-4,CASSSGQGAYEKLFF,TGTGCCAGCAGCTCGGGACAGGGGGCGTATGAAAAACTGTTTTTT
TRBJ2-5,-,-,TRBV5-1,CASLGGGHPDQETQYF,TGCGCCAGCTTGGGGGGGGGACATCCCGATCAAGAGACCCAGTACTTC
TRBJ1-3,few,-,TRBV5-1,CASSLLTGIGNTIYF,TGCGCCAGCAGCTTGTTGACGGGGATTGGAAACACCATATATTTT
TRBJ1-2,-,-,TRBV4-2,CASSLTNQANYGYTF,TGTGCCAGCAGCCTCACAAACCAGGCAAACTATGGCTACACCTTC
TRBJ2-7,-,-,TRBV27,CASSLAGRFYEQYF,TGTGCCAGCAGTTTAGCAGGGAGGTTCTACGAGCAGTACTTC
TRBJ2-3,-,-,TRBV3-1/TRBV3-2,CASSPATTSTDTQYF,TGTGCCAGCAGCCCCGCTACTACTAGCACAGATACGCAGTATTTT
TRBJ2-2,-,TRBD2,TRBV6-5,CASSPRQREAGELFF,TGTGCCAGCAGTCCTCGTCAGCGGGAGGCCGGGGAGCTGTTTTTT
TRBJ2-5,-,-,TRBV24-1,CATSDATGLAGNQETQYF,TGTGCCACCAGTGACGCCACCGGGCTAGCTGGAAACCAAGAGACCCAGTACTTC
TRBJ1-1,-,-,TRBV30,CAWKETVHTEAFF,TGTGCCTGGAAGGAGACAGTACACACTGAAGCTTTCTTT
TRBJ1-4,-,-,TRBV7-2,CASSLTGVGEKLFF,TGTGCCAGCAGCTTAACCGGGGTGGGTGAAAAACTGTTTTTT
TRBJ1-1,-,-,TRBV6-5,CATLLSPGGTEAFF,TGTGCCACCCTACTAAGCCCGGGGGGCACTGAAGCTTTCTTT
TRBJ2-7,-,-,TRBV9,CASSVAWKGGYEQYF,TGTGCCAGCAGCGTAGCTTGGAAAGGGGGCTACGAGCAGTACTTC
TRBJ2-1,-,-,TRBV5-6,CASRRGLSYNEQFF,TGTGCCAGCAGAAGAGGACTCTCCTACAATGAGCAGTTCTTC
TRBJ1-2,-,-,TRBV9,CASSVGQGRYGYTF,TGTGCCAGCAGCGTAGGGCAGGGGCGGTATGGCTACACCTTC
TRBJ1-1,-,TRBD1,TRBV18,CASSQGGLGLDTEAFF,TGTGCCAGCTCACAAGGGGGCTTGGGCTTGGACACTGAAGCTTTCTTT
TRBJ1-1,-,-,TRBV27,CASSLRRGGAGTEAFF,TGTGCCAGCAGTTTACGGAGGGGGGGCGCCGGCACTGAAGCTTTCTTT
TRBJ1-2,-,TRBD1,TRBV29-1,CSVAGTGGIYYGYTF,TGCAGCGTTGCCGGGACAGGGGGCATTTACTATGGCTACACCTTC
TRBJ1-1,few,-,TRBV7-9,CASSLGPRTEAFF,TGTGCCAGCAGCTTAGGGCCGAGGACTGAAGCTTTCTTT
TRBJ1-2,-,-,TRBV19,CASSRQAIYGYTF,TGTGCCAGTAGTCGACAGGCGATATATGGCTACACCTTC
TRBJ1-4,-,TRBD1,TRBV9,CASSVGSGGDPLDEKLFF,TGTGCCAGCAGCGTAGGTTCAGGGGGCGACCCCCTTGATGAAAAACTGTTTTTT
TRBJ2-3,-,-,TRBV9,CASSVEVSNTDTQYF,TGTGCCAGCAGCGTAGAGGTTAGCAACACAGATACGCAGTATTTT
TRBJ1-2,-,-,TRBV3-1/TRBV3-2,CASSFLQGLGVIGYTF,TGTGCCAGCAGCTTCTTGCAGGGTTTGGGTGTAATTGGCTACACCTTC
TRBJ1-1,-,-,TRBV7-8,CASTPSIRRDNTEAFF,TGTGCCAGCACCCCGTCGATCCGCAGGGATAATACTGAAGCTTTCTTT
TRBJ2-3,-,-,TRBV24-1,CATSDPKGADTQYF,TGTGCCACCAGTGACCCGAAGGGGGCAGATACGCAGTATTTT
TRBJ2-7,-,TRBD1,TRBV2,CASSIQGSYEQYF,TGTGCCAGCAGCATACAGGGGTCCTACGAGCAGTACTTC
TRBJ1-6,few,-,TRBV11-2,CASSLEQYPLHF,TGTGCCAGCAGCTTAGAACAGTACCCCCTCCACTTT
TRBJ1-4,once,-,TRBV5-1,CASNWTENEKLFF,TGCGCCAGCAACTGGACAGAAAATGAAAAACTGTTTTTT